These T cell receptor beta chains were read from a single sample in a study of blood T cell repertoires in COVID-19. Libraries were prepared by immunoSEQ multiplex PCR; TCRdb keeps only in-frame clonotypes and omits some of them. There are about 140,000 clones in the sample; about 80% occur only once, and over 15% lies in the top ten. Sequencing input: peripheral blood. Source of these receptors: a man aged 50-59 years with acute or convalescent COVID-19. Each CDR3 is given with its conserved first and last residue. D genes are given only for firm matches. Expanded clones get a size class; other rows say once, few or many, or leave the size out.

- | TRBJ1-1 | TRBV30 | TRBD1 | CAWSRRAGGAYTEAFF | TGTGCCTGGAGTAGGAGGGCAGGGGGCGCATACACTGAAGCTTTCTTT
- | TRBJ2-2 | TRBV18 | TRBD1 | CASSAGQGNTGELFF | TGTGCCAGCTCAGCGGGACAGGGAAACACCGGGGAGCTGTTTTTT
- | TRBJ2-7 | TRBV3-1/TRBV3-2 | - | CASSQDLGGWSEQYF | TGTGCCAGCAGCCAAGATCTCGGGGGTTGGAGCGAGCAGTACTTC
few | TRBJ1-2 | TRBV29-1 | - | CSAERGTYGYTF | TGCAGCGCCGAGAGGGGGACCTATGGCTACACCTTC
- | TRBJ2-5 | TRBV6-5 | - | CASTPHLADQETQYF | TGTGCCAGCACCCCTCACTTAGCGGATCAAGAGACCCAGTACTTC
- | TRBJ2-5 | TRBV5-1 | TRBD1 | CASSDPGQTWETQYF | TGCGCCAGCAGCGATCCGGGACAGACTTGGGAGACCCAGTACTTC
- | TRBJ2-7 | TRBV7-2 | - | CASSFGGSYEQYF | TGTGCCAGCAGCTTCGGCGGATCCTACGAGCAGTACTTC
- | TRBJ2-7 | TRBV6-2/TRBV6-3 | - | CASSYSIRSEQYF | TGTGCCAGCAGTTACTCGATCCGGAGCGAGCAGTACTTC
medium-sized | TRBJ1-5 | TRBV5-1 | - | CASVPWGGVDQPQHF | TGCGCCAGCGTCCCCTGGGGGGGTGTGGATCAGCCCCAGCATTTT
- | TRBJ1-1 | TRBV5-1 | - | CASSGALGGEAFF | TGCGCCAGCAGCGGAGCGTTGGGAGGTGAAGCTTTCTTT
- | TRBJ1-3 | TRBV9 | - | CASSVGTASGNTIYF | TGTGCCAGCAGCGTAGGGACAGCCTCTGGAAACACCATATATTTT
- | TRBJ1-4 | TRBV30 | TRBD1 | CAWSVGQGEEKLFF | TGTGCCTGGAGTGTAGGCCAGGGGGAAGAAAAACTGTTTTTT
- | TRBJ2-1 | TRBV5-1 | TRBD2 | CASSLDVPSSGGYNEQFF | TGCGCCAGCAGCTTGGACGTTCCATCTAGCGGGGGTTACAATGAGCAGTTCTTC
- | TRBJ1-3 | TRBV30 | TRBD1 | CAWSVNRGGNTIYF | TGTGCCTGGAGTGTTAACAGGGGTGGAAACACCATATATTTT
- | TRBJ2-2 | TRBV9 | TRBD1 | CASSLQGAGELFF | TGTGCCAGCAGCCTACAGGGGGCCGGGGAGCTGTTTTTT
- | TRBJ2-5 | TRBV30 | TRBD1 | CAWSVMNRGRKETQYF | TGTGCCTGGAGTGTAATGAACAGGGGCAGGAAAGAGACCCAGTACTTC
- | TRBJ1-1 | TRBV6-5 | - | CASSYSGGASEAFF | TGTGCCAGCAGTTACTCGGGGGGGGCCAGTGAAGCTTTCTTT
- | TRBJ2-4 | TRBV4-1 | TRBD1 | CASSQPGTATNIQYF | TGCGCCAGCAGCCAACCCGGGACAGCAACCAACATTCAGTACTTC
few | TRBJ2-5 | TRBV18 | TRBD2 | CASSPGLAGKETQYF | TGTGCCAGCTCACCGGGACTAGCGGGGAAAGAGACCCAGTACTTC
- | TRBJ2-1 | TRBV6-4 | TRBD2 | CASSPSGGANEQFF | TGTGCCAGCAGTCCTAGCGGGGGGGCCAATGAGCAGTTCTTC
once | TRBJ1-2 | TRBV4-1 | - | CASSQFTESGGYTF | TGCGCCAGCAGCCAATTTACGGAATCAGGAGGCTACACCTTC
once | TRBJ2-3 | TRBV5-1 | TRBD1 | CASSEQGPAQYF | TGCGCCAGCAGCGAACAGGGGCCGGCGCAGTATTTT
- | TRBJ1-1 | TRBV25-1 | TRBD1 | CASSPNRGNTEAFF | TGTGCCAGCAGTCCAAACAGGGGGAACACTGAAGCTTTCTTT